This section outlines one T cell receptor beta chain sequence together with its context. Its antigen is still unknown. These data come from a study of Tregs in tolerant kidney transplant recipients. Background on the study: Recipients received nonmyeloablative bone marrow transplants from related graft donors, with transient mixed chimerism.

TCRdb's copy holds only in-frame clones and misses some; the assay was immunoSEQ multiplex PCR. The sample comprises tens of thousands of clones, approximately 94% of which are singletons, and about 0.45% rests with the top ten. Thawed PBMCs were FACS-sorted into unstimulated CD4+CD25+CD127- regulatory T cells, CD4+CD25- non-regulatory cells, CD4 and CD8 cells. Overall study findings and caveats: Biological reproducibility was not directly addressed, but technical replication error appeared minimal.

This CDR3 region has 18 residues. Germline CDR1 and CDR2: SGHRS and YFSETQ. The V end was cut by 4 bases, the J end by 0 bases, with 22 bases between. The J gene is TRBJ1-1, the V gene TRBV5-1, with a possible D match to TRBD1 (6 bases). Sample: CD4+ T cells from blood, taken before the transplant. This TCR was sampled from a human donor who received a combined kidney and bone marrow transplant. The DNA of the CDR3 is TGCGCCAGCAGCGCTCAGGAGGACAGATTTACGTTGAACACTGAAGCTTTCTTT. This translates into CASSAQEDRFTLNTEAFF.